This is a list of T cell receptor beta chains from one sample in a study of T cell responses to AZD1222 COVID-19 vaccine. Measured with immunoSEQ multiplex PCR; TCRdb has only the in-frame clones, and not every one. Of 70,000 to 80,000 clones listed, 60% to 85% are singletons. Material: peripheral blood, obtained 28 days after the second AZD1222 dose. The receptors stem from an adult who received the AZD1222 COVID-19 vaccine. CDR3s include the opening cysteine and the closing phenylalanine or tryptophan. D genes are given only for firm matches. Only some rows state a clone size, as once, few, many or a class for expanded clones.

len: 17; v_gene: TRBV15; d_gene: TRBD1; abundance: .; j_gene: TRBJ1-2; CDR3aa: CATSRGGTGGAGSGYTF; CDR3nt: TGTGCCACCAGCAGAGGCGGGACAGGGGGCGCCGGTTCTGGCTACACCTTC
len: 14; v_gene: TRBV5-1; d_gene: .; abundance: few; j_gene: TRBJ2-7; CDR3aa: CASSEGVLSYEQYF; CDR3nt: TGCGCCAGCAGCGAGGGAGTCTTGTCCTACGAGCAGTACTTC
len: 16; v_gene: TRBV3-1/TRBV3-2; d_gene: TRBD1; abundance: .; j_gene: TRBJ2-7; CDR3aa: CASSQETGGAQIEQYF; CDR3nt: TGTGCCAGCAGCCAGGAAACAGGGGGCGCCCAGATCGAGCAGTACTTC
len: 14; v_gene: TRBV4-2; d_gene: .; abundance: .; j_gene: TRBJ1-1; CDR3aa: CASSQVGLNTEAFF; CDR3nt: TGTGCCAGCAGCCAAGTGGGTTTGAACACTGAAGCTTTCTTT
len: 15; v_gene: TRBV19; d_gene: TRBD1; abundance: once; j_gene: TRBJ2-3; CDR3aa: CASSMGDRKTDTQYF; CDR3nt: TGTGCCAGTAGTATGGGGGACAGGAAAACAGATACGCAGTATTTT
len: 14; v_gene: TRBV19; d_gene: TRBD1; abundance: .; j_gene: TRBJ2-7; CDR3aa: CASSIGTGALEQYF; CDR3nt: TGTGCCAGTAGTATTGGGACAGGGGCCCTCGAGCAGTACTTC
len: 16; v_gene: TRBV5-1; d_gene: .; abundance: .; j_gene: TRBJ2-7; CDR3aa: CASSLVQFPYNYEQYF; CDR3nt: TGCGCCAGCAGCTTGGTGCAGTTCCCCTATAACTACGAGCAGTACTTC
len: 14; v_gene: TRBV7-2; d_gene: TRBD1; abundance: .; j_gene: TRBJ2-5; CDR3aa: CASSSYTGEETQYF; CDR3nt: TGTGCCAGCAGCTCCTATACAGGGGAAGAGACCCAGTACTTC
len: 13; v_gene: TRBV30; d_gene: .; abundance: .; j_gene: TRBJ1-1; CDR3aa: CAWSVDVNTEAFF; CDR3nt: TGTGCCTGGAGTGTCGATGTGAACACTGAAGCTTTCTTT
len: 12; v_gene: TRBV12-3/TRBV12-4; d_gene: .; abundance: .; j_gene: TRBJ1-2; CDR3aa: CASSDWGYGYTF; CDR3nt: TGTGCCAGCAGTGACTGGGGCTATGGCTACACCTTC
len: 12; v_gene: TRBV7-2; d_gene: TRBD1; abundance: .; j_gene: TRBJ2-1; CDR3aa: CASSFTGDEQFF; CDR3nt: TGTGCCAGCAGCTTCACAGGGGATGAGCAGTTCTTC
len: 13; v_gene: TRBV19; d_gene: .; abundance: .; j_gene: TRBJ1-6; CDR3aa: CASSIVGNSPLHF; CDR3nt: TGTGCCAGTAGTATAGTAGGGAATTCACCCCTCCACTTT
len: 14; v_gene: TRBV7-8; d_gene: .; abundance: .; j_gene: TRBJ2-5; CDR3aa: CASSLLVAEETQYF; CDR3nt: TGTGCCAGCAGCTTATTGGTAGCGGAAGAGACCCAGTACTTC
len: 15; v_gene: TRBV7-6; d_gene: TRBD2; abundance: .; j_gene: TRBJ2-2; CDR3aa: CASSLQAGVTGELFF; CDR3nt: TGTGCCAGCAGCTTACAAGCGGGGGTCACCGGGGAGCTGTTTTTT
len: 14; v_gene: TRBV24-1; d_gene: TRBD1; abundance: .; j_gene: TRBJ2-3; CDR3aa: CATSDGQGLDTQYF; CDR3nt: TGTGCCACCAGTGATGGACAGGGGTTGGATACGCAGTATTTT
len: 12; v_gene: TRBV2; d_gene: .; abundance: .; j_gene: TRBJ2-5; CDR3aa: CASGSFVETQYF; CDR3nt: TGTGCCAGCGGATCCTTTGTTGAGACCCAGTACTTC
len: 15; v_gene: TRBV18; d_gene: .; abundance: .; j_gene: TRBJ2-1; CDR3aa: CASSPWTLQGNEQFF; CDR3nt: TGTGCCAGCTCACCTTGGACTTTGCAAGGCAATGAGCAGTTCTTC
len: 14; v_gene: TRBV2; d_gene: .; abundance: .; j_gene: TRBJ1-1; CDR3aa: CASSDIHPGTEAFF; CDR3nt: TGTGCCAGCAGTGATATCCACCCCGGTACTGAAGCTTTCTTT
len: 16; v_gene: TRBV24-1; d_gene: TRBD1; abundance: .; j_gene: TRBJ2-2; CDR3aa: CATSDLGTANTGELFF; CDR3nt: TGTGCCACCAGTGATTTGGGGACAGCGAACACCGGGGAGCTGTTTTTT
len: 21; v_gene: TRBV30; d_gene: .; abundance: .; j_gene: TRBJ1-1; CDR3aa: CAWSVAFPGPLVGQVGTEAFF; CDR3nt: TGTGCCTGGAGTGTGGCCTTTCCGGGGCCCCTCGTAGGACAAGTTGGCACTGAAGCTTTCTTT
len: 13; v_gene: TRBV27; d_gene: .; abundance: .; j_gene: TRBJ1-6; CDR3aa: CASSLSGGEPLHF; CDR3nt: TGTGCCAGCAGTTTATCTGGGGGAGAGCCCCTCCACTTT
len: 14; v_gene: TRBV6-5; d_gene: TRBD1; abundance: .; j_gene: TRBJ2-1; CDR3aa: CASSSGTGGDEQFF; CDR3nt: TGTGCCAGCAGTTCAGGGACAGGGGGGGATGAGCAGTTCTTC
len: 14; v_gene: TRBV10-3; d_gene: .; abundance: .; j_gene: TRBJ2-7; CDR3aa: CAISESKTAYEQYF; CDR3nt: TGTGCCATCAGTGAGTCTAAGACCGCCTACGAGCAGTACTTC
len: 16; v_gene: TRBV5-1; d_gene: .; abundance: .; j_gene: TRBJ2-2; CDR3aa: CASSLGQGFYTGELFF; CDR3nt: TGCGCCAGCAGCTTGGGGCAGGGGTTCTACACCGGGGAGCTGTTTTTT
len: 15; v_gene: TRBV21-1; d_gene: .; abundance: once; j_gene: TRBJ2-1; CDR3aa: CASIKEARKCNEQFF; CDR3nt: TGTGCCAGCATTAAGGAGGCTAGGAAGTGCAATGAGCAGTTCTTC
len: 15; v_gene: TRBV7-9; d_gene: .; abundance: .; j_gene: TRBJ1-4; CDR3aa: CASSSRDRDNEKLFF; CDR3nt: TGTGCCAGCAGCTCACGGGACCGCGATAATGAAAAACTGTTTTTT
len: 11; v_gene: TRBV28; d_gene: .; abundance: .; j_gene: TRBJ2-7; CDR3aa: CASRQRYEQYF; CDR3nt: TGTGCCAGCAGACAACGCTACGAGCAGTACTTC
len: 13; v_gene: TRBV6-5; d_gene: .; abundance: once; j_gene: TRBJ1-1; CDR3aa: CASSYSGAREAFF; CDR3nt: TGTGCCAGCAGTTACTCCGGGGCCCGTGAAGCTTTCTTT
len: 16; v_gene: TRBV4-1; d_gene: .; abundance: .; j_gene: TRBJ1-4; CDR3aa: CASSQLGQGTNEKLFF; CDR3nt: TGCGCCAGCAGCCAATTAGGTCAGGGCACTAATGAAAAACTGTTTTTT
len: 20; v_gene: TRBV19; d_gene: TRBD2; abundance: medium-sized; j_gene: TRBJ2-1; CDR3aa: CASSPSPTSGDHNSYNEQFF; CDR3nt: TGTGCCAGTAGTCCATCCCCCACTAGCGGGGACCACAACTCCTACAATGAGCAGTTCTTC
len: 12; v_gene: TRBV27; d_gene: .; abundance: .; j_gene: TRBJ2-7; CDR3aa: CASSFSGGEQYF; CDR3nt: TGTGCCAGCAGTTTCTCCGGGGGCGAGCAGTACTTC
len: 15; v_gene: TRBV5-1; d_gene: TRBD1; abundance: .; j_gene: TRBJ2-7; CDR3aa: CASSRGTGDDYEQYF; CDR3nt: TGCGCCAGCAGCCGCGGGACAGGAGACGATTATGAGCAGTACTTC
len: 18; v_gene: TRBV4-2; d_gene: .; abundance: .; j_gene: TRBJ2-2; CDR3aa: CASSQDLGTLVGTGELFF; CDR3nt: TGTGCCAGCAGCCAAGATCTCGGCACTCTCGTGGGTACCGGGGAGCTGTTTTTT
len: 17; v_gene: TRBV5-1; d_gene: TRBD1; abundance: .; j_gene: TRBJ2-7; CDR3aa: CASSLAPGTGFAYEQYF; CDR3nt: TGCGCCAGCAGCTTGGCCCCCGGGACAGGGTTTGCCTACGAGCAGTACTTC
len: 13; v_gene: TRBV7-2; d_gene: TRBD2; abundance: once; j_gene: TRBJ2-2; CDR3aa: CASSSPTSMRLFF; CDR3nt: TGTGCCAGCAGCTCCCCGACTAGCATGAGGCTGTTTTTT
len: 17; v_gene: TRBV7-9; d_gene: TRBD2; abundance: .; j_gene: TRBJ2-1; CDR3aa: CASSNADGAGMYNEQFF; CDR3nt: TGTGCCAGCAGCAATGCCGACGGAGCGGGAATGTACAATGAGCAGTTCTTC
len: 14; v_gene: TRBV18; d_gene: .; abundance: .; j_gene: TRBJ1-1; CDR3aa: CASSFGNTNTEAFF; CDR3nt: TGTGCCAGCTCATTTGGAAACACCAACACTGAAGCTTTCTTT
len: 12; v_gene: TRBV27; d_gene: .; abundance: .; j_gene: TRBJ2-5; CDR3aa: CASRSQGETQYF; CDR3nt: TGTGCCAGCAGATCGCAGGGGGAGACCCAGTACTTC
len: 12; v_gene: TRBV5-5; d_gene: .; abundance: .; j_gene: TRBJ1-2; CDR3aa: CASSQLGSVYTF; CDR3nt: TGTGCCAGCAGCCAGCTCGGATCCGTCTACACCTTC
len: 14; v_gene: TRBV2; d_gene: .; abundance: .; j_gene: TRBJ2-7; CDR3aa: CASSGGKGVSEQYF; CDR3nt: TGTGCCAGCAGTGGGGGGAAGGGGGTGAGCGAGCAGTACTTC
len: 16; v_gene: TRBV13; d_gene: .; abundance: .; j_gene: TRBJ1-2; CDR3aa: CASSYTGTRSHYGYTF; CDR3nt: TGTGCCAGCAGCTATACCGGGACCCGGAGCCACTATGGCTACACCTTC
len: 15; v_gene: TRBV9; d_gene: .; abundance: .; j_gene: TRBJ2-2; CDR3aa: CASSVGGGHTGELFF; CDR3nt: TGTGCCAGCAGCGTAGGCGGGGGCCACACCGGGGAGCTGTTTTTT
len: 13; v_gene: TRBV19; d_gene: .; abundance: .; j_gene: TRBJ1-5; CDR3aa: CASSMVRDQPQHF; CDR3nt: TGTGCCAGTAGTATGGTGAGGGACCAGCCCCAGCATTTT
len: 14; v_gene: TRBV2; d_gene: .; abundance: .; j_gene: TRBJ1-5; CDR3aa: CASSDLYSNQPQHF; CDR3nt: TGTGCCAGCAGTGACCTGTATAGCAATCAGCCCCAGCATTTT
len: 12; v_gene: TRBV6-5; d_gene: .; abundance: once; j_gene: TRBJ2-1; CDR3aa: CASSYSNNEQFF; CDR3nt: TGTGCCAGCAGTTACTCGAATAATGAGCAGTTCTTC
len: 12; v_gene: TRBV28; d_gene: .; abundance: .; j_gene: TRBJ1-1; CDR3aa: CASLPSGRGAFF; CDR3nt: TGTGCCAGCTTACCAAGCGGACGGGGGGCTTTCTTT